The rows below give T cell receptor beta chains drawn from one sample of a study of T cell repertoires in cytomegalovirus infection. One entry per CDR3 protein results from TCRdb running MiXCR on the reads. The sample lists 510,000 or so distinct CDR3 sequences, more than 20% occurring once. Sequenced material: PBMCs. Source of these receptors: a human donor in good health (CMV status not recorded). Some clones in this sample may be carry-over from other donors' samples. CDR3s leave out the opening cysteine and the closing phenylalanine or tryptophan. The order of the fields is CDR3 protein, J gene, V gene.

SVSTGGGNQPQH	TRBJ1-5	TRBV29-1
ASSTGAQETQY	TRBJ2-5	TRBV5-4
ASTHSYGQLNQPQH	TRBJ1-5	TRBV23-1
ASSWGTSGGPGEQF	TRBJ2-1	TRBV12-3/TRBV12-4
ASSLGKRNAYNEQF	TRBJ2-1	TRBV27
ASRHPIYTGELF	TRBJ2-2	TRBV7-8
ASTEAGWHYGYT	TRBJ1-2	TRBV7-9
ASSPRANTDETQY	TRBJ2-5	TRBV18
ASSIGTGGPTEAF	TRBJ1-1	TRBV19
ASSQDLGGTDTQY	TRBJ2-3	TRBV4-3
ASSYTGGPSTDTQY	TRBJ2-3	TRBV7-9
ASSPQLAEAYEQY	TRBJ2-7	TRBV23-1
ASSLSGRENVGQY	TRBJ2-7	TRBV7-9
SARLEGGDEQY	TRBJ2-7	TRBV20-1
ASSTPTVNYGYT	TRBJ1-2	TRBV7-2
ASSPRPGLGISGANVLT	TRBJ2-6	TRBV3-1
ASISGGSNTGELF	TRBJ2-2	TRBV12-3/TRBV12-4
ASRAGQSSYNSPLH	TRBJ1-6	TRBV6-6
ASKGVNTEAF	TRBJ1-1	TRBV12-3/TRBV12-4
ASSSPRGVSTDTQY	TRBJ2-3	TRBV7-8
ASSNTNTEAF	TRBJ1-1	TRBV7-2
ASSYSASGRVEQF	TRBJ2-1	TRBV6-2/TRBV6-3
ASTATRRGYT	TRBJ1-2	TRBV7-9
ASSYDSGGSTDTQY	TRBJ2-3	TRBV12-3/TRBV12-4
ASSPSLAGDVSYNEQF	TRBJ2-1	TRBV18
ASSELQGYEQY	TRBJ2-7	TRBV6-1
ASSYSAGLSFSYEQY	TRBJ2-7	TRBV6-2/TRBV6-3
ASSPAAGGQGGSNQPQH	TRBJ1-5	TRBV18
ASGPGANVLT	TRBJ2-6	TRBV6-1
ASSSLASSYEQY	TRBJ2-7	TRBV12-3/TRBV12-4
ASSPTSGRYPDTQY	TRBJ2-3	TRBV7-6
SAGRVGDQETQY	TRBJ2-5	TRBV20-1
ASSVDGNYGYT	TRBJ1-2	TRBV9
ASSSTGTGNTIY	TRBJ1-3	TRBV28
ASSPLRPGLDSNQPQH	TRBJ1-5	TRBV6-2/TRBV6-3
ASSRDRGNYNEQF	TRBJ2-1	TRBV6-2/TRBV6-3
ASSYWTDRNTIY	TRBJ1-3	TRBV12-3/TRBV12-4
ASSQDGGGSPLH	TRBJ1-6	TRBV4-1
ASGLGQTEQF	TRBJ2-1	TRBV12-5
ASTPPRNEQF	TRBJ2-1	TRBV6-1
ASREDRSSYNEQF	TRBJ2-1	TRBV4-3
ASSLGWGRTGELF	TRBJ2-2	TRBV5-6
ASSYGQGDQPQH	TRBJ1-5	TRBV7-6
ASSLSSKPEANEKLF	TRBJ1-4	TRBV5-6
ASSLDSTDTQY	TRBJ2-3	TRBV7-2
AISDYRAGTEAF	TRBJ1-1	TRBV10-3
AISVTISNTGELF	TRBJ2-2	TRBV10-3
ASSTNRGHQETQY	TRBJ2-5	TRBV7-2
ASRSGYGNGYT	TRBJ1-2	TRBV5-4
ASSQVTKLSSGANVLT	TRBJ2-6	TRBV4-2
AISLSKAHEQY	TRBJ2-7	TRBV10-3
SGHRGTTDTQY	TRBJ2-3	TRBV29-1
ASSLEGQAGNTLY	TRBJ1-3	TRBV7-2
ASSLGDSGEQY	TRBJ2-7	TRBV11-1
ATQDVPPDLAKNIQY	TRBJ2-4	TRBV24-1
ASRLTGEDTQY	TRBJ2-3	TRBV11-1
ASSYPTGTQY	TRBJ2-5	TRBV12-3/TRBV12-4
ASTSVGETQY	TRBJ2-5	TRBV11-3
AWNRGPYEQY	TRBJ2-7	TRBV30
ASSIRTSPQETQY	TRBJ2-5	TRBV7-2